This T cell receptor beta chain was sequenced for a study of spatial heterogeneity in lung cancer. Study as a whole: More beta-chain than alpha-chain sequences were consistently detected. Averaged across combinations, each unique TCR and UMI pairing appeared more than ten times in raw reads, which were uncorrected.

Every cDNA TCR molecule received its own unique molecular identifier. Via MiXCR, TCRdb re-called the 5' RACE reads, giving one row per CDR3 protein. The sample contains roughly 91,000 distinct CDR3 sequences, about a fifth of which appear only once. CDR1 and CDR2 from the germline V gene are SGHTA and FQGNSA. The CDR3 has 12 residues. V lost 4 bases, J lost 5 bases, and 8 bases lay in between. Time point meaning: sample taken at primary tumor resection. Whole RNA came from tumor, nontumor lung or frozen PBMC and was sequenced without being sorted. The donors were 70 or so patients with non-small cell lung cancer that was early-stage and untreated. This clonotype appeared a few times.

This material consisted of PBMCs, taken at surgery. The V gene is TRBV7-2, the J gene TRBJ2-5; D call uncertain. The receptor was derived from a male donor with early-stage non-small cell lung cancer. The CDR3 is CASSSSRETQYF. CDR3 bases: TGTGCCAGCAGCTCCAGTAGGGAGACCCAGTACTTC.